This T cell receptor (beta chain) is drawn from a study of Graves' ophthalmopathy and Graves' hyperthyroidism. The CDR3 extends over 17 amino acids. The V gene's germline CDR1 is DFQATT and CDR2 SNEGSKA (reference sequence). V was shortened by 1 base and J by 2 bases, with 21 bases between the two germline ends. TCR beta CDR3 regions were amplified from RNA transcripts. Second-round multiplex PCR came after first-round RT-PCR with HTBI primers. MiXCR was run by TCRdb on the multiplex PCR reads, yielding one entry per CDR3 protein. The table has some 250,000 distinct CDR3 sequences, around 42% seen once; the top ten hold about half.

Sequencing was carried out using peripheral blood. This clonotype originated in an adult man with Graves' ophthalmopathy. J is TRBJ2-7 and V is TRBV20-1; a possible D gene is TRBD1 (6 bases). This chain's CDR3 is CSARGSLTGHDPYEQYF. CDR3 DNA sequence: TGCAGTGCTAGAGGTTCTCTGACAGGACACGACCCCTACGAGCAGTACTTC.